A selection of T cell receptor beta chains follows, all from one sample in a study of blood T cell repertoires in COVID-19. The method was immunoSEQ multiplex PCR; TCRdb's version includes in-frame clones alone and lacks a portion of them. The sample carries 100,000 to 150,000 clones, almost 80% recorded once. The sequencing input was peripheral blood. The receptors derive from a human donor in a cohort sampled during active COVID-19. Each CDR3 is given with its conserved first and last residue. The D gene is left open where the match is weak.

length: 15
D: TRBD1
J: TRBJ1-4
V: TRBV10-1
CDR3: CASSLRGAGGEKLFF
DNA: TGCGCCAGCAGTCTCAGGGGGGCGGGAGGGGAAAAACTGTTTTTT

length: 17
D: TRBD2
J: TRBJ2-3
V: TRBV6-6
CDR3: CASSRKTSGRLGDTQYF
DNA: TGTGCCAGCAGTCGAAAGACTAGCGGGAGGTTGGGAGATACGCAGTATTTT

length: 16
D: -
J: TRBJ1-5
V: TRBV20-1
CDR3: CSASIGGGHSNQPQHF
DNA: TGCAGTGCCAGTATAGGGGGGGGACATAGCAATCAGCCCCAGCATTTT

length: 13
D: -
J: TRBJ2-7
V: TRBV18
CDR3: CASSLRSSYEQYF
DNA: TGTGCCAGCTCCCTCCGGAGCTCCTACGAGCAGTACTTC

length: 15
D: -
J: TRBJ2-6
V: TRBV18
CDR3: CASSPGVSGANVLTF
DNA: TGTGCCAGCTCACCAGGAGTCTCTGGGGCCAACGTCCTGACTTTC

length: 13
D: TRBD2
J: TRBJ2-5
V: TRBV19
CDR3: CASSILYSGIQYF
DNA: TGTGCCAGTAGTATCTTATATAGCGGGATCCAGTACTTC

length: 14
D: TRBD1
J: TRBJ1-5
V: TRBV10-3
CDR3: CATQGGQGHQPQHF
DNA: TGTGCCACCCAGGGGGGACAGGGTCATCAGCCCCAGCATTTT

length: 15
D: -
J: TRBJ2-3
V: TRBV7-9
CDR3: CASSSLRGNTDTQYF
DNA: TGTGCCAGCAGCTCCCTCCGGGGAAACACAGATACGCAGTATTTT

length: 13
D: TRBD2
J: TRBJ2-7
V: TRBV3-1/TRBV3-2
CDR3: CASSLAGGREQYF
DNA: TGTGCCAGCAGCCTAGCGGGGGGGCGCGAGCAGTACTTC

length: 13
D: -
J: TRBJ2-3
V: TRBV7-3
CDR3: CASGAGPTDTQYF
DNA: TGTGCCAGCGGAGCGGGCCCCACAGATACGCAGTATTTT

length: 14
D: -
J: TRBJ2-7
V: TRBV6-6
CDR3: CASSYTAESYEQYF
DNA: TGTGCCAGCAGTTATACGGCGGAGTCCTACGAGCAGTACTTC